This T cell receptor beta chain was retrieved from a study of blood T cell repertoires in COVID-19. This clone was found once. Cohort assignment relied on participant-reported clinical history. Original methodology: Amplified reference gene primers provided the basis for estimating nucleated cell counts. Measured with immunoSEQ multiplex PCR; TCRdb has only the in-frame clones, and not every one. From that table come the V and J calls and clone size; the DNA was used to work out D and trimming. Of approximately 310,000 clones in the sample, around 86% were seen once. The ends were cut back, 0 bases at V and 5 bases at J, with 11 bases in the middle. CDR3 size: 15 residues. The germline gives CDR1 SGHTA, CDR2 FQGTGA.

V is TRBV7-3 and J is TRBJ2-1, with D perhaps matching TRBD1 (6 bases). Sequencing was performed on PBMCs or T cells enriched from blood (not recorded which). This sequence originates from a man aged 55-75 years who had recovered from COVID-19. The DNA of the CDR3 is TGTGCCAGCAGCTTAACGGTCAGGGGAAACAATGAGCAGTTCTTC. It translates to CASSLTVRGNNEQFF.